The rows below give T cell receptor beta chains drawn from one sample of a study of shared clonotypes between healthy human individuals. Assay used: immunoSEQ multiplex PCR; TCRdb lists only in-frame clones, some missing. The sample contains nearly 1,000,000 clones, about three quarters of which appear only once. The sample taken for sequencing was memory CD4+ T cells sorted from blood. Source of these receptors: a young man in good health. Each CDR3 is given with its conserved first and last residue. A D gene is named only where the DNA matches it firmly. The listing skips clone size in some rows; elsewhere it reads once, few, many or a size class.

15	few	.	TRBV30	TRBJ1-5	TGTGCCTGGAGTGTAAAGGGCGGAAGCAATCAGCCCCAGCATTTT	CAWSVKGGSNQPQHF
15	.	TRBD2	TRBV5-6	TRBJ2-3	TGTGCCAGCAGCTACTATAGCGGGGTTGGAGATACGCAGTATTTT	CASSYYSGVGDTQYF
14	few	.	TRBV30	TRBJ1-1	TGTGCCTGGAGTGAGATAGCCTTGAACACTGAAGCTTTCTTT	CAWSEIALNTEAFF
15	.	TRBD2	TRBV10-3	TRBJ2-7	TGTGCCATCAGGACAACCGTCGGGGGGTCCTACGAGCAGTACTTC	CAIRTTVGGSYEQYF
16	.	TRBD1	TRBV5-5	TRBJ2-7	TGTGCCAGCAGTCAGAGAGGACAGGGACTTACCTACGAGCAGTACTTC	CASSQRGQGLTYEQYF
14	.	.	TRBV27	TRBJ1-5	TGTGCCAGCAGTCCTATCTACTACAATCAGCCCCAGCATTTT	CASSPIYYNQPQHF
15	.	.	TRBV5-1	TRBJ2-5	TGCGCCAGCAGCTTGTTGACTGGTCCCCAAGAGACCCAGTACTTC	CASSLLTGPQETQYF
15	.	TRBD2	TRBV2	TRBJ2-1	TGTGCCAGCAGTGAGTCCAGCGGGGGGGCCAATGAGCAGTTCTTC	CASSESSGGANEQFF
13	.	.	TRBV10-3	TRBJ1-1	TGTGCCATCACCCCCGGGGGCGCGACTGAAGCTTTCTTT	CAITPGGATEAFF
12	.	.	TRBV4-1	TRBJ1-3	TGCGCCAGCAGCCTTGATCTGGGCACCATATATTTT	CASSLDLGTIYF
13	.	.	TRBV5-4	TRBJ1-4	TGTGCCAGCAGCGTAGAGGGGGAGGAAAAACTGTTTTTT	CASSVEGEEKLFF
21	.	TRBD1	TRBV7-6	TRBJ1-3	TGTGCCAGCAGCTTAGTTTATATCGGACAGGGTTCGGTGGACTCTGGAAACACCATATATTTT	CASSLVYIGQGSVDSGNTIYF
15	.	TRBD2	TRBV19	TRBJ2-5	TGTGCCAGTAGTATAGGCGGGGGTAAAGGAGAGACCCAGTACTTC	CASSIGGGKGETQYF
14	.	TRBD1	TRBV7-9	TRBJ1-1	TGTGCCAGCAGTTCCCGGGACAGGAACACTGAAGCTTTCTTT	CASSSRDRNTEAFF
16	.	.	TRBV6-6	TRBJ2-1	TGTGCCAGCAGTCACGGGGGGACAGACTCCTACAATGAGCAGTTCTTC	CASSHGGTDSYNEQFF
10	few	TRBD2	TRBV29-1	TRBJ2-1	TGCAGCGTTGAACGGACTAGCAAGTTCTTC	CSVERTSKFF
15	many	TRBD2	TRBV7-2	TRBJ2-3	TGTGCCAGCAGCTCGACTAGCGGGAGGACAGATACGCAGTATTTT	CASSSTSGRTDTQYF
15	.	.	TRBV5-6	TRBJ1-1	TGTGCCAGCAGCTCTGGCGGACGGATAAACACTGAAGCTTTCTTT	CASSSGGRINTEAFF
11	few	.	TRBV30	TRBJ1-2	TGTGCCTGGCGTCGGCCCTGGGGCTACACCTTC	CAWRRPWGYTF
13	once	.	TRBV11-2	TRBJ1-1	TGTGCCAGCAGCATCCGACAGAACACTGAAGCTTTCTTT	CASSIRQNTEAFF
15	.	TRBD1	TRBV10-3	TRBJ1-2	TGTGCCATCCCGACCGGGACAGGGGACAGCTATGGCTACACCTTC	CAIPTGTGDSYGYTF
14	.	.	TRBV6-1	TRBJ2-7	TGTGCCAGCAGTGACCGGGGGACCTGGAACGAGCAGTACTTC	CASSDRGTWNEQYF
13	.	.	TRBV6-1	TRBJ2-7	TGTGCCAGCAGTGTCGACTTCCAATACGAGCAGTACTTC	CASSVDFQYEQYF
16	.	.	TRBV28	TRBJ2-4	TGTGCCAGCAGCCCCATTCCCGGGGCGGGCAAAAACATTCAGTACTTC	CASSPIPGAGKNIQYF
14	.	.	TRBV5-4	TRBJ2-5	TGTGCCAGCAGCGACCAGAGGGCAGAAGAGACCCAGTACTTC	CASSDQRAEETQYF
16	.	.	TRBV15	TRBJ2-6	TGTGCCACCAGCAGAGAATTACAGGCTGGGGCCAACGTCCTGACTTTC	CATSRELQAGANVLTF
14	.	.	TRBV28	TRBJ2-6	TGTGCCAGCCACAGGGCCTCTGGGGCCAACGTCCTGACTTTC	CASHRASGANVLTF
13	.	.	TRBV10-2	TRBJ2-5	TGCGCCAGCACGGTCCGGGGAAAGGAGACCCAGTACTTC	CASTVRGKETQYF
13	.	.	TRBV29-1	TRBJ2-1	TGCAGCGTTGAAGAATCCAGGGGCAATGAGCAGTTCTTC	CSVEESRGNEQFF
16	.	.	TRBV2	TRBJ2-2	TGTGCCAGCAGGGGAATACCCGTATCAAACACCGGGGAGCTGTTTTTT	CASRGIPVSNTGELFF
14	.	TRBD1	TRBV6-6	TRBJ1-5	TGTGCCAGCAGTCAGACAGGGGGCTATCAGCCCCAGCATTTT	CASSQTGGYQPQHF
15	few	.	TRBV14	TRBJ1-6	TGTGCCAGCAGGCCCCTGGGGCGGGACGATTCACCCCTCCACTTT	CASRPLGRDDSPLHF
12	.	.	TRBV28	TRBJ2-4	TGTGCCAGCAGTTTGATCCCCAACATTCAGTACTTC	CASSLIPNIQYF
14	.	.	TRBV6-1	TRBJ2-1	TGTGCCAGCAGTCGGGACGGAGGGAACAATGAGCAGTTCTTC	CASSRDGGNNEQFF
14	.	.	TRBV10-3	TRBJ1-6	TGTGCCACTCAACCGGGTCCCATCCATTCACCCCTCCACTTT	CATQPGPIHSPLHF
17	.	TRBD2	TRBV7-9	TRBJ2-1	TGTGCCAGCAGCCCACCTGGGATTAGCGGGGCCTACAATGAGCAGTTCTTC	CASSPPGISGAYNEQFF
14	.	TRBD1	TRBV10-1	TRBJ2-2	TGCGCCAGCAGCGACAGGGGGGTCACCGGGGAGCTGTTTTTT	CASSDRGVTGELFF
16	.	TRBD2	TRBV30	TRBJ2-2	TGTGCCTGGAGGGACCGCGGGAGAGTAAACACCGGGGAGCTGTTTTTT	CAWRDRGRVNTGELFF
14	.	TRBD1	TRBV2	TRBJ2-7	TGTGCCAGCACCGCGGGACAGGCTACTTACGAGCAGTACTTC	CASTAGQATYEQYF
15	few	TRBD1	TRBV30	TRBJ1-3	TGTGCCTGGAGTGTCCAGGGGGGCTCTGGAAACACCATATATTTT	CAWSVQGGSGNTIYF
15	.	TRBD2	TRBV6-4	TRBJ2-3	TGTGCCAGCAGCAAGACTAGCGGGGTGCCAGATACGCAGTATTTT	CASSKTSGVPDTQYF
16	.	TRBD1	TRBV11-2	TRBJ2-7	TGTGCCAGCAGCCATACTTTACAAGGGGGCCCATACGAGCAGTACTTC	CASSHTLQGGPYEQYF
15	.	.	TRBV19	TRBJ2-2	TGTGCCAGTAGTATTCCTACGATAAACACCGGGGAGCTGTTTTTT	CASSIPTINTGELFF
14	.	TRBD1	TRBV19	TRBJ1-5	TGTGCCAGTGTGGCGACAGGGGGCAATCAGCCCCAGCATTTT	CASVATGGNQPQHF
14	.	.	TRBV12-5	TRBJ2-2	TGTGCTAGTGGTTTGCAGGGTACGTCCGGGGAGCTGTTTTTT	CASGLQGTSGELFF
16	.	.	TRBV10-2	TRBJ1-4	TGCGCCAGCAGCGGCCGCCAGTCTGCAACTAATGAAAAACTGTTTTTT	CASSGRQSATNEKLFF
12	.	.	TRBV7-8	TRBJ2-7	TGTGCCAGCAGCTTAGGGCAGTCGGAGCAGTACTTC	CASSLGQSEQYF
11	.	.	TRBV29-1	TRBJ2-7	TGCAGCGTTTCGAGGGGCTACGAGCAGTACTTC	CSVSRGYEQYF
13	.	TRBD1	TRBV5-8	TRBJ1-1	TGTGCCAGCAGCCCGGACAGGGGCACTGAAGCTTTCTTT	CASSPDRGTEAFF
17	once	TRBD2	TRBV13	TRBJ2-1	TGTGCCAGCAGCTTAATGGGCGTTGGACTAGCGGCCAATGAGCAGTTCTTC	CASSLMGVGLAANEQFF
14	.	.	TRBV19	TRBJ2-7	TGTGCCAGTAGTATTGGAGTAGAGTCCTACGAGCAGTACTTC	CASSIGVESYEQYF
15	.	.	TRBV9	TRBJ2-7	TGTGCCAGCAGCGTAGCGGCAGGAGACGTATACGAGCAGTACTTC	CASSVAAGDVYEQYF
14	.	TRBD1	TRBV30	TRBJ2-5	TGTGCCTGGAGGAAGGGACAGGGGTACGAGACCCAGTACTTC	CAWRKGQGYETQYF